This T cell receptor (beta chain) was obtained from a study of regulatory T cells in long-lasting Graves disease. Time point indicated: newly diagnosed GD, antithyroid drugs for less than 3 months. Generation of the TCR library employed RNA extracted from PBMCs. Construction of the TCR beta libraries employed iRepertoire HTBI primers in conjunction with Arm-PCR of CDR3 regions. TCRdb redid the calling of the multiplex PCR reads with MiXCR, one entry per CDR3 protein. The table has 420,000 or so distinct CDR3 sequences, about 15% seen once. This clonotype was seen a few times. This sample was shared with a second study, whose subject was T cells in Graves' hyperthyroidism and ophthalmopathy.

The starting material was peripheral blood mononuclear cells (PBMCs), obtained at new diagnosis, from a patient treated with antithyroid drugs. This clonotype was obtained from a woman younger than 30 with Graves disease.

CDR3 sequence reads: CASSGGQATLEQYF. The CDR3 DNA is TGTGCCAGCAGCGGGGGACAGGCCACACTCGAGCAGTACTTC. The rearrangement links TRBV3-1 to TRBJ2-7; 8 bases are a match to TRBD1. The length of the CDR3 is 14 residues. Germline V lookup: CDR1 LGHDT, CDR2 YNNKEL (reference sequence). V lost 5 bases, J lost 6 bases, and 9 bases stayed unmatched.